This T cell receptor beta chain originates from a study of cytomegalovirus exposure and HLA in healthy donors. Study background: In a previous analysis, 120 million or so unique TCR beta sequences were found from 150 million to 200 million T cells.

Looked up from germline, CDR1 is SGHVS and CDR2 is FQNEAQ. The V segment lost 6 bases and the J segment 0 bases; nucleotides outside the gene matches: 16. CDR3 length: 19 residues. The PCR ran on 60 Vbeta and 13 Jbeta primers. Libraries were prepared by immunoSEQ multiplex PCR; TCRdb keeps only in-frame clonotypes and omits some of them. The top ten hold 1.3% to 1.5% of the sample, which has 150,000 to 200,000 clones, 80% seen once. Study outcomes and limitations: Among TCR beta chains, those listed as cytomegalovirus-associated numbered around 180.

Note on this clone: Its antigen is undetermined.

Sequences were obtained from PBMCs. This receptor was taken from a girl between 5 and 17 years old in good health and CMV-seropositive. The chain carries TRBV7-8 and TRBJ2-4; TRBD1 agrees at 8 bases. CDR3 residues: CASSPSSTGADLAKNIQYF. The CDR3 bases are TGTGCCAGCAGTCCTTCTTCGACAGGGGCGGATCTAGCCAAAAACATTCAGTACTTC.